This T cell receptor beta chain was captured in a study of cytomegalovirus exposure and HLA in healthy donors. This clone was seen only once. Trimming left V 0 bases short and J 0 bases short, with 10 bases between. CDR1 is MRHNA, CDR2 SNTAGT, per germline. This CDR3 is built from 16 residues. Vbeta (60) and Jbeta (13) primers were used in the PCR. Method: immunoSEQ multiplex PCR; TCRdb's copy keeps in-frame clones and lacks some. The sample has 150,000 or so clones, approximately 80% seen once. This clonotype was obtained from a young man in good health and CMV-seropositive. This rearrangement joins TRBV6-4 to TRBJ2-3; a possible D gene is TRBD1 (5 bases). Specimen: PBMCs. In nucleotides, the CDR3 is TGTGCCAGCAGTGACTCAGGGGCGAGGAGCACAGATACGCAGTATTTT. Amino acid sequence: CASSDSGARSTDTQYF.